A single sample gave rise to the 2 T cell receptor beta chains below, sequenced in a study of T cell responses to AZD1222 COVID-19 vaccine. Clones were read by immunoSEQ multiplex PCR, and TCRdb kept only the in-frame ones, dropping some. The table records roughly 84,000 clones, 80% to 90% of them present only once. Sequenced material: peripheral blood, taken 28 days after the second AZD1222 dose. These receptors were taken from an adult who received the AZD1222 COVID-19 vaccine.

V gene TRBV5-1 combines with J gene TRBJ1-1; no clear D gene. Germline V gives CDR1 SGHRS, CDR2 YFSETQ. CDR3 length equals 14 residues. The germline V and J ends were trimmed by 0 bases and 6 bases, with 12 bases remaining between them. The CDR3 region has the DNA TGCGCCAGCAGCTTGGGGTCCCTTCAGGCTGAAGCTTTCTTT. It is translated as CASSLGSLQAEAFF.

The V call is TRBV7-8, the J call TRBJ1-6; D is possibly TRBD1 (5 bases). Germline loops: CDR1 SGHVS, CDR2 FQNEAQ. CDR3 length: 15 amino acids. V lost 5 bases to trimming and J lost 0 bases, with 8 bases between them. The chain's CDR3 is CASSLGVSYNSPLHF. Written as DNA, the CDR3 is TGTGCCAGCAGCCTAGGGGTCTCCTATAATTCACCCCTCCACTTT.